Listed below are T cell receptor beta chains from one sample, sequenced in a study of T cell responses to AZD1222 COVID-19 vaccine. Assay used: immunoSEQ multiplex PCR; TCRdb lists only in-frame clones, some missing. The sample records about 180,000 clones, around 88% being singletons. Sequences were derived from peripheral blood, sampled on day 0 of AZD1222 vaccination. The origin of the receptors is an adult in good health. Both conserved end residues are part of each CDR3. A D gene is named only where the DNA matches it firmly. Size is omitted from some rows. Given values are once, few, many or a class for expanded clones.

v_gene	j_gene	d_gene	abundance	CDR3nt	CDR3aa
TRBV7-3	TRBJ2-3	-	-	TGTGCCAGCAGCTTAGTGAGGGACGATACGCAGTATTTT	CASSLVRDDTQYF
TRBV5-6	TRBJ2-7	-	-	TGTGCCAGCGAGAGAGTCCTTCGACAGGCGGACTACGAGCAGTACTTC	CASERVLRQADYEQYF
TRBV12-3/TRBV12-4	TRBJ2-7	-	-	TGTGCCAGCAGTTTCCTTGCCTCCTACGAGCAGTACTTC	CASSFLASYEQYF
TRBV7-2	TRBJ1-4	-	few	TGTGCCAGCAGCTTAAGGGCAGGAAGTGCCGAATTT	CASSLRAGSAEF
TRBV12-5	TRBJ1-4	-	-	TGTGCTAGTGGAGCTACAGGGCCCGGCGAAAAACTGTTTTTT	CASGATGPGEKLFF
TRBV11-2	TRBJ2-1	TRBD2	-	TGTGCCAGCAGCCCCATTCGGGGGGACCACAATGAGCAGTTCTTC	CASSPIRGDHNEQFF
TRBV30	TRBJ1-6	-	once	TGTGCCTGGAGTGGACTCCGGGACACTAATTCACCCCTCCACTTT	CAWSGLRDTNSPLHF
TRBV7-2	TRBJ1-6	TRBD1	-	TGTGCCAGCAGCACCTTACAGGGGGCATCTCGTAATTCACCCCTCCACTTT	CASSTLQGASRNSPLHF
TRBV11-2	TRBJ2-7	-	-	TGTGCCAGCAGCAGAGGCGGGTACCCACAGTCCTACGAGCAGTACTTC	CASSRGGYPQSYEQYF
TRBV5-1	TRBJ1-4	-	-	TGCGCCAGCAGCTTGACGTCCGCCACAACTAATGAAAAACTGTTTTTT	CASSLTSATTNEKLFF
TRBV19	TRBJ1-6	-	-	TGTGCCAGTAGTATACGGGGGCAGTCGAATAATTCACCCCTCCACTTT	CASSIRGQSNNSPLHF
TRBV27	TRBJ1-3	-	once	TGTGCCAGCAGTTTATCGGGAGGAAACACCATATATTTT	CASSLSGGNTIYF
TRBV7-9	TRBJ1-4	-	-	TGTGCCAGCAGCGTGGGACGCATGACAACTAATGAAAAACTGTTTTTT	CASSVGRMTTNEKLFF
TRBV5-4	TRBJ2-5	-	-	TGTGCCAGCAGCTTGGCGGGTTCGGAGACCCAGTACTTC	CASSLAGSETQYF
TRBV4-1	TRBJ2-3	TRBD2	-	TGCGCCAGCAGCCAAGAGGCGTGGGGGGGATTTACGCAGTATTTT	CASSQEAWGGFTQYF
TRBV7-2	TRBJ2-7	-	-	TGTGCCAGCAGGGGGGATAACTCCTACGAGCAGTACTTC	CASRGDNSYEQYF
TRBV4-1	TRBJ1-2	-	-	TGCGCCAGCAGCCCGCCCTGGAAGTCGGCGTATGGCTACACCTTC	CASSPPWKSAYGYTF
TRBV3-1/TRBV3-2	TRBJ2-3	TRBD2	-	TGTGCCAGCAAACCCGGGACTAGCGTCGGAGATACGCAGTATTTT	CASKPGTSVGDTQYF
TRBV5-6	TRBJ1-5	TRBD1	-	TGTGCCAGCAGCCTAGACAGGGATCAGCCCCAGCATTTT	CASSLDRDQPQHF
TRBV10-3	TRBJ1-5	-	-	TGTGCCATCAGTGAGGGGGGGGCGAGCAATCAGCCCCAGCATTTT	CAISEGGASNQPQHF
TRBV11-2	TRBJ1-2	TRBD1	-	TGTGCCAGCAGCATGGGACAGGGCGGGCATGGCTACACCTTC	CASSMGQGGHGYTF
TRBV6-1	TRBJ1-3	-	-	TGTGCCAGCAGTGAGAGAACAGGGTGGAGCTCTGGAAACACCATATATTTT	CASSERTGWSSGNTIYF
TRBV29-1	TRBJ1-1	-	-	TGCAGCGTTGTGGGCAGGGGCACTGAAGCTTTCTTT	CSVVGRGTEAFF
TRBV11-1	TRBJ2-1	-	-	TGTGCCAGCAGCCCCGGCCTACCCAGCTACAATGAGCAGTTCTTC	CASSPGLPSYNEQFF
TRBV10-3	TRBJ1-5	-	-	TGTGCCATCACAGCCGGGCCTGATCAGCCCCAGCATTTT	CAITAGPDQPQHF
TRBV5-4	TRBJ2-1	TRBD2	-	TGTGCCAGCAGCGTGACTAGCGGGGGCCTATACAATGAGCAGTTCTTC	CASSVTSGGLYNEQFF
TRBV9	TRBJ1-1	-	-	TGTGCCAGCAGCGTAGGCCATGGACGAATGAACACTGAAGCTTTCTTT	CASSVGHGRMNTEAFF
TRBV7-3	TRBJ2-2	TRBD2	-	TGTGCCAGCAGCTCGAGCTTAACTAGCGGGTCCTACACCGGGGAGCTGTTTTTT	CASSSSLTSGSYTGELFF
TRBV11-2	TRBJ2-2	-	-	TGTGCCAGCAGCTTAGGGGGTTCCGGGGAGCTGTTTTTT	CASSLGGSGELFF
TRBV5-1	TRBJ1-2	-	-	TGCGCCAGCAGCTTGGATACAGTTAACTATGGCTACACCTTC	CASSLDTVNYGYTF
TRBV7-2	TRBJ1-2	TRBD1	-	TGTGCCAGCAGCCATTCAGTAGGGCAGGGGGCGGGCTATGGCTACACCTTC	CASSHSVGQGAGYGYTF
TRBV5-1	TRBJ1-2	TRBD1	-	TGCGCCAGCAGCACGGGACAGTTTCAGACTAACTATGGCTACACCTTC	CASSTGQFQTNYGYTF
TRBV11-2	TRBJ2-7	-	-	TGTGCCAGCAGCTTAGGGGCCAGCTCCTACGAGCAGTACTTC	CASSLGASSYEQYF
TRBV25-1	TRBJ2-2	-	few	TGTGCCAGCAGTGATGGAGACGCCGGGGAGCTGTTTTTT	CASSDGDAGELFF
TRBV21-1	TRBJ1-6	-	-	TGTGCCAGCAGCGTACGTAATTCACCCCTCCACTTT	CASSVRNSPLHF
TRBV7-8	TRBJ2-1	-	once	TGTGCCAGCAGCTTAGGGACAGCCAACGATGAGCAGTTCTTC	CASSLGTANDEQFF
TRBV5-1	TRBJ1-2	-	-	TGCGCCAGCAGCCCGGACGGACAGCGAGTAAATGGCTACACCTTC	CASSPDGQRVNGYTF
TRBV28	TRBJ2-2	-	-	TGTGCCAGTGGGGACTGGGGAACGGTCGGGGAGCTGTTTTTT	CASGDWGTVGELFF
TRBV5-4	TRBJ2-7	TRBD1	-	TGTGCCAGCAGCTCGCGGGGACAGGGCCTCTACGAGCAGTACTTC	CASSSRGQGLYEQYF
TRBV18	TRBJ2-4	TRBD2	few	TGTGCCAGCTCACCACAAGGCGGACTAAGCGGGGGGCTAGCCAAAAACATTCAGTACTTC	CASSPQGGLSGGLAKNIQYF
TRBV7-9	TRBJ2-7	TRBD1	-	TGTGCCAGCAGCTCCCGAGGTACAGGGGCCTCCTACGAGCAGTGCTTC	CASSSRGTGASYEQCF
TRBV5-4	TRBJ2-1	-	-	TGTGCCAGCAGCGAAAGATTACCGGCCTACAATGAGCAGTTCTTC	CASSERLPAYNEQFF
TRBV28	TRBJ2-1	TRBD2	-	TGTGCCAGCAGTTTACGCCGGGCGGGGGGCCGAGATGAGCAGTTCTTC	CASSLRRAGGRDEQFF
TRBV4-1	TRBJ1-4	TRBD1	-	TGCGCCAGCAGCCAAGAGGGACAGAGTAATGAAAAACTGTTTTTT	CASSQEGQSNEKLFF
TRBV19	TRBJ1-5	-	once	TGTGCCAGTAGTATAGTCAGGGATGGCAATCAGCCCCAGCATTTT	CASSIVRDGNQPQHF
TRBV5-8	TRBJ2-3	-	-	TGTGCCAGCAGCTTGGGGGCGGTCGGAACAGATACGCAGTATTTT	CASSLGAVGTDTQYF
TRBV11-3	TRBJ1-3	-	-	TGTGCCAGCAGCTTATCAGGGGACGGAAACACCATATATTTT	CASSLSGDGNTIYF
TRBV12-3/TRBV12-4	TRBJ1-2	TRBD1	-	TGTGCCAGCAGTTACAGGGGACACTATGGCTACACCTTC	CASSYRGHYGYTF
TRBV30	TRBJ1-4	-	-	TGTGCCTGGAGTGTGTCACGTGCCGGACTGTTTTTT	CAWSVSRAGLFF
TRBV5-1	TRBJ1-2	-	-	TGCGCCAGCAGCTTTCAAGGGGGCTACACCTTC	CASSFQGGYTF
TRBV28	TRBJ1-5	-	once	TGTGCCAGCAGCCAAGGGGGGCAGCGCAATCAGCCCCAGCATTTT	CASSQGGQRNQPQHF
TRBV6-5	TRBJ1-1	TRBD1	-	TGTGCCAGCAGCCCAGGGGGGAACACTGAAGCTTTCTTT	CASSPGGNTEAFF
TRBV5-6	TRBJ1-1	-	-	TGTGCCAGCAGCTTGGGATCGTCGGTCACTGAAGCTTTCTTT	CASSLGSSVTEAFF
TRBV6-4	TRBJ2-2	-	many	TGTGCCAGCAGTCAAGAGAACGACGGCCCCGGGGAGCTGTTTTTT	CASSQENDGPGELFF
TRBV2	TRBJ1-3	TRBD1	-	TGTGCCAGCAGCATACCCGGGACAGGCGCTCGGAACACCATATATTTT	CASSIPGTGARNTIYF
TRBV5-6	TRBJ2-3	-	many	TGTGCCAGCAGCTCTACCGGGCCCAGCACAGATACGCAGTATTTT	CASSSTGPSTDTQYF
TRBV12-3/TRBV12-4	TRBJ1-3	-	-	TGTGCCAGCAGTTCCGACTCTGGAAACACCATATATTTT	CASSSDSGNTIYF